This T cell receptor (beta chain) is from a study of identical twins. Overall study findings and caveats: Monozygotic twins shared more out-of-frame TCR alpha than recombination models predicted. Cross-sectional statistics, not tracking of the same donors, supported the conclusions.

Healthy Caucasians provided all donations. Unique molecular identifiers were in the cDNA, with template-switch universal primer binding. Using its own MiXCR run on the 5' RACE reads, TCRdb lists one record per CDR3 protein. The profile shows around 490,000 distinct CDR3 sequences, about 15% of them singletons. On this clonotype itself: Its antigen is currently unknown.

The same data also contributed to another study, on yellow fever vaccine responses in identical twins.

Specimen: CD4+ T cells sorted from blood. The TCR sequence derives from a woman between 18 and 30 years old in good health.

The CDR3: CASSLARGVQYF. The CDR3 DNA sequence: TGTGCCAGCAGTTTAGCGCGGGGGGTGCAGTACTTC. The genes are TRBV12-3 or TRBV12-4 and TRBJ2-7, with 8 bases that match TRBD2. V lost 0 bases to trimming and J lost 9 bases; unmatched junction nucleotides: 1. This CDR3 region has 12 residues.